One sample yielded the 3 T cell receptor beta chains listed below, sequenced in a study of T cell responses to AZD1222 COVID-19 vaccine. Sequencing was performed with immunoSEQ multiplex PCR; in TCRdb, only in-frame clones are kept and a portion is missing. The sample consists of around 50,000 clones, approximately 83% of them appearing once. The sequenced sample was peripheral blood, obtained 28 days after the second AZD1222 dose. These receptors were collected from an adult who received the AZD1222 COVID-19 vaccine.

This chain connects TRBV3-1 (or the pseudogene TRBV3-2) to TRBJ2-1; the D is unclear. This CDR3 comprises 15 residues. V was clipped by 0 bases and J by 2 bases, with 8 bases between them. Germline V CDR1 and CDR2: LGHDT, YNNKEL (reference sequence). The CDR3 loop reads CASSQERIPYNEQFF. In DNA form, the CDR3 reads TGTGCCAGCAGCCAAGAGAGGATTCCCTACAATGAGCAGTTCTTC.

This chain links TRBV28 with TRBJ1-2; D is unclear. The CDR3 totals 14 residues. V gave up 4 bases and J gave up 4 bases, with 13 bases separating them. CDR1 is MDHEN, CDR2 SYDVKM, per germline. The CDR3 reads CASSWGGTTYGYTF. Here the CDR3 DNA reads TGTGCCAGCAGTTGGGGTGGCACTACCTATGGCTACACCTTC.

V is TRBV7-3 and J is TRBJ2-5; TRBD2 agrees at 14 bases. Germline trimming cut 5 bases from V and 3 bases from J; bases unmatched to any gene: 17. The CDR3 loop spans 20 amino acids. Looked up from germline, CDR1 is SGHTA and CDR2 is FQGTGA. Here the CDR3 DNA reads TGTGCCAGCAGCAACAAGGGACTAGCGGGAGTGTTTCGGCCGGAAGAGACCCAGTACTTC. Translation gives CASSNKGLAGVFRPEETQYF.